A single T cell receptor (beta chain) is shown here with its context. The V end lost 1 base, the J end lost 5 bases, and 3 bases lay between the germline ends. The CDR3 spans 10 residues. Germline assignment: CDR1 DFQATT and CDR2 SNEGSKA (reference sequence). This record comes from a study of blood T cell repertoires in COVID-19. Study-wide background: Whether acute or convalescent, the COVID-19 samples came from the United States, Italy and Spain. T cells, B-cell-depleted T cells, or PBMCs supplied cDNA or gDNA.

Original analysis: Nucleated cell number was recorded as an estimate derived from reference gene primer amplification. Profiling relied on immunoSEQ multiplex PCR, and the TCRdb table lists in-frame clones only, not all of them. The V and J calls and the clone size are those of that table, but D and trimming were determined from the DNA. The sample holds approximately 160,000 clones, about four fifths seen once. The origin of this receptor is a man aged 65-85 years who had recovered from COVID-19. Sequencing used peripheral blood. The V gene is TRBV20-1, the J gene TRBJ2-7, with no clear D. The DNA of the CDR3 is TGCAGTGCTAGAGTTAACGAGCAGTACTTC. Translated, it gives CSARVNEQYF.